The present T cell receptor (beta chain) was sequenced within a study of shared clonotypes between healthy human individuals. Sorted-subset replicate PCR reactions contained about 200 ng DNA, corresponding to approximately 30,000 T cell genomes. Profiled with immunoSEQ multiplex PCR; TCRdb holds only in-frame clones, not every one. Seen here are roughly 590,000 clones, about 95% observed once, and the top ten hold 0.11%. CD45RO-negative CD8 cells positively selected for CCR7 made up the naive population, which excluded terminally differentiated effector memory CD45RA+ cells. This TCR derives from a woman between 25 and 40 years old in good health. Sequencing used naive CD8+ T cells sorted from blood.

The CDR3 reads CASSPGLGNTDTQYF. CDR3 bases: TGTGCCAGCAGCCCGGGACTAGGAAACACAGATACGCAGTATTTT. The genes are TRBV5-4 and TRBJ2-3; 8 positions agree with TRBD2. Germline CDR1 reads SGHNT; CDR2 reads YYREEE (reference sequence). The CDR3 spans 15 residues. J gave up 2 bases and V 4 bases, and 6 bases lay outside the gene matches.